These 27 T cell receptor beta chains originate from one sample sequenced in a study of T-cell memory formation after mild COVID-19. TCRdb independently ran MiXCR on the 5' RACE reads; one entry per CDR3 protein. This sample has 350,000 to 450,000 distinct CDR3 sequences, with more than 20% found just once. Sequenced sample: PBMCs or a T cell subset sorted from them (not recorded which). The source is an adult woman who had mild COVID-19 (a few samples of this study predate the infection). Cell type and time point are not known.

This clonotype was recorded a few times. The chain uses TRBV29-1 and TRBJ1-4; 11 bases are shared with TRBD1. The CDR3 totals 13 residues. Germline V gives CDR1 SQVTM, CDR2 ANQGSEA. J was trimmed by 7 bases and V by 7 bases; bases with no gene match: 5. Here the CDR3 reads CSGRTGGVEKLFF. The CDR3 DNA reads as TGCAGCGGCCGGACAGGGGGCGTTGAAAAACTGTTTTTT. Together with reference TRBV29-1 and TRBJ1-4, the CDR3 gives the full variable domain: SAVISQKPSRDICQRGTSLTIQCQVDSQVTMMFWYRQQPGQSLTLIATANQGSEATYESGFVIDKFPISRPNLTFSTLTVSNMSPEDSSIYLCSGRTGGVEKLFFGSGTQLSVL.

This chain connects TRBV19 to TRBJ2-7; 8 nucleotides line up with TRBD2. CDR1 and CDR2 (germline): LNHDA, SQIVND (reference sequence). Losses at the gene ends were 3 bases for V and 0 bases for J; bases not matched to a gene: 10. There are 17 residues in the CDR3. For the CDR3, the DNA is TGTGCCAGTAGTATTGCCAGCGGGGGCCATAGCTCCTACGAGCAGTACTTC. The encoded protein is CASSIASGGHSSYEQYF.

This clonotype was observed a handful of times. V and J are TRBV15 and TRBJ1-2; 12 nucleotides agree with TRBD1. CDR3 length: 16 amino acids. Germline V gives CDR1 LNHNV, CDR2 YYDKDF (reference sequence). The V segment lost 5 bases and the J segment 8 bases; nucleotides outside the gene matches: 12. The DNA for the CDR3 is TGTGCCACCAGCCGCCCGGGACAGGGGGCGTCTAGGGGCTACACCTTC. Protein product: CATSRPGQGASRGYTF.

This clonotype came up once. The chain carries TRBV5-6 and TRBJ1-1; D call uncertain. The CDR3 sequence is 15 residues long. Germline values: CDR1 SGHDT, CDR2 YYEEEE. With 0 bases removed from V and 1 base from J, the gap between germline ends came to 10 bases. The CDR3 coding sequence is TGTGCCAGCAGCTTGGGGGATTCGCGGAACACTGAAGCTTTCTTT. Its translation is CASSLGDSRNTEAFF.

This clonotype occurred a few times. This chain connects TRBV11-2 to TRBJ1-2; D is uncertain. The CDR3 extends over 14 amino acids. In germline, CDR1 is SGHAT, CDR2 FQNNGV. Trimming took 0 bases from V and 7 from J, leaving 12 bases between them. CDR3 DNA: TGTGCCAGCAGCTTAGATAATCAGCCCCGTGGCTACACCTTC. Its protein product is CASSLDNQPRGYTF.

This clonotype has only a few counts. The chain joins TRBV7-2 to TRBJ2-7, with D unclear. The CDR3 loop spans 13 amino acids. Trimming shortened V by 3 bases and J by 4 bases, and 10 bases separated the two germline ends. In germline, CDR1 is SGHTA, CDR2 FQGNSA. The CDR3 sequence is CASSFTPGYEQYF. The CDR3 DNA is TGTGCCAGCAGCTTTACCCCCGGGTACGAGCAGTACTTC.

This clonotype was detected only a few times. This chain joins TRBV7-9 and TRBJ2-1; D is perhaps TRBD1 or TRBD2 (5 bases each). CDR1 and CDR2 (germline): SEHNR, FQNEAQ (reference sequence). The V and J ends lost 10 bases and 9 bases respectively, with 16 bases between them. The CDR3 is made up of 12 amino acids. CDR3 nucleotides: TGTGCCACCCAGGGCGATGGGACTGAGCAGTTCTTC. Translating it yields CATQGDGTEQFF.

This chain connects TRBV6-5 to TRBJ1-2; D is ambiguous. The CDR3 spans 15 residues. The germline gives CDR1 MNHEY, CDR2 SVGAGI. Trimming cost V 0 bases and J 0 bases, with 8 bases left between them. CDR3 loop: CASSYSRQTNYGYTF. The CDR3 DNA follows: TGTGCCAGCAGTTACTCGAGGCAGACTAACTATGGCTACACCTTC.

This clonotype was seen a handful of times. The genes are TRBV25-1 and TRBJ1-6; 9 bases fit TRBD1. V lost 6 bases to trimming and J lost 6 bases; unmatched junction nucleotides: 9. Germline V gives CDR1 MGHDK, CDR2 SYGVNS. The CDR3 is made up of 16 amino acids. CDR3 nucleotide sequence: TGTGCCAGCAGCGACTCACAGGGGGCGAGTAATTCACCCCTCCACTTT. It codes for CASSDSQGASNSPLHF.

There are a few counts of this clonotype. This chain links TRBV6-5 with TRBJ2-3; weak D call: TRBD2 (5 bases). The V gene lost 7 bases and the J gene lost 1 base, with 21 bases spanning the gap. CDR1 and CDR2 (germline): MNHEY, SVGAGI. The CDR3 is 17 residues long. CDR3 DNA sequence: TGTGCCAGCACCCCCCCCGCGGGTTCCGGGGGCACAGATACGCAGTATTTT. Its protein product is CASTPPAGSGGTDTQYF.

This clonotype occurred many times. V usage is TRBV5-1 and J usage is TRBJ1-1; TRBD1 matches 9 bases. The V gene's germline CDR1 is SGHRS and CDR2 YFSETQ. V gave up 4 bases and J gave up 4 bases; unmatched junction bases: 5. The CDR3 consists of 14 residues. The CDR3, as DNA: TGCGCCAGCAGCCCGGGACAGGGTGGCACTGAAGCTTTCTTT. The encoded protein is CASSPGQGGTEAFF.

This clonotype was seen repeatedly, ten times or more. The V call is TRBV7-2, the J call TRBJ2-1, with TRBD2 matching 11 bases. The CDR3 extends over 16 amino acids. Germline CDR1 SGHTA, CDR2 FQGNSA. V lost 2 bases to trimming and J lost 3 bases; unmatched junction nucleotides: 3. This chain's CDR3 is CASSLTGTSGYNEQFF. The CDR3 DNA is TGTGCCAGCAGCTTAACTGGGACTAGCGGCTACAATGAGCAGTTCTTC.

The chain employs TRBV15 and TRBJ2-7, with D tentatively TRBD1 or TRBD2 (5 bases each). The CDR3 contains 13 residues. The V gene lost 1 base and the J gene lost 3 bases, with 7 bases spanning the gap. The germline CDR1 and CDR2 sequences are LNHNV and YYDKDF (reference sequence). The CDR3 reads CATSRVGGYEQYF. The CDR3 bases are TGTGCCACCAGCAGAGTTGGGGGCTACGAGCAGTACTTC.

This clonotype was observed a handful of times. The V call is TRBV30, the J call TRBJ1-1, with no clear D. There are 12 residues in the CDR3. CDR1 GTSNPN and CDR2 SVGIG come from the germline V gene (reference sequence). Trimming removed 0 bases from V and 3 bases from J, with 5 bases in between. The CDR3 DNA is TGTGCCTGGAGTGTAGGCTACACTGAAGCTTTCTTT. Residues: CAWSVGYTEAFF.

This clonotype has only a few counts. The V gene is TRBV6-5, the J gene TRBJ2-1, with D unresolved. CDR1 and CDR2 (germline): MNHEY, SVGAGI. The CDR3 totals 16 residues. Trimming shortened V by 6 bases and J by 0 bases, and 15 bases separated the two germline ends. Here the CDR3 DNA reads TGTGCCAGCAGACAATCGGGCGTGAGCTCCTACAATGAGCAGTTCTTC. This encodes CASRQSGVSSYNEQFF.

Of note for this clonotype: A much larger clone differs by one base, so this may be a read error. The chain is built from TRBV20-1 and TRBJ2-3, with TRBD1 identical over 8 bases. There are 13 residues in the CDR3. Germline loops: CDR1 DFQATT, CDR2 SNEGSKA (reference sequence). Trimming removed 7 bases from V and 6 bases from J; junction bases left unmatched: 9. CDR3 nucleotide sequence: TGCAGTGATCCCGACAGGGGACTGGATACGCAGTATTTT. The encoded protein is CSDPDRGLDTQYF.

This clonotype appeared once. The chain couples TRBV5-6 to TRBJ2-2; 13 nucleotides agree with TRBD2. There are 17 residues in the CDR3. Germline values: CDR1 SGHDT, CDR2 YYEEEE. The ends lost 2 bases at V and 6 bases at J; junction bases unmatched: 7. CDR3 residues: CASSFTSGRAAAGELFF. The CDR3 DNA reads as TGTGCCAGCAGCTTTACTAGCGGGAGGGCCGCCGCCGGGGAGCTGTTTTTT.

In this sample, this clonotype turned up a few times. The J gene is TRBJ2-7, the V gene TRBV4-1, with D perhaps matching TRBD1 (6 bases). The ends were cut back, 3 bases at V and 3 bases at J, with 12 bases in the middle. The CDR3 has 14 amino acids. From germline, CDR1 is MGHRA and CDR2 YSYEKL. The CDR3 protein is CASSHRDKGYEQYF. The DNA of the CDR3 is TGCGCCAGCAGCCACCGGGACAAGGGCTACGAGCAGTACTTC.

This clonotype has more than one count but fewer than ten. CDR3 in amino acids: CASSLSRGGTGELFF. In DNA, the CDR3 is TGTGCCAGCAGCTTAAGCAGGGGAGGGACCGGGGAGCTGTTTTTT. The genes are TRBV7-2 and TRBJ2-2; a weak D match, TRBD2 (7 bases). Germline V gene sequence: CDR1 SGHTA, CDR2 FQGNSA. V shed 2 bases and J shed 5 bases, with 12 bases lying between them. The CDR3 runs to 15 residues.

This chain joins TRBV7-3 and TRBJ1-2, with 8 positions matching TRBD1. The germline V gene has CDR1 SGHTA and CDR2 FQGTGA. With 5 bases clipped from V and 7 bases from J, the junction kept 9 bases outside the gene matches. CDR3 length: 14 amino acids. The CDR3 loop reads CASSPTPQGGGYTF. The CDR3 DNA sequence: TGTGCCAGCAGCCCAACGCCACAGGGGGGTGGCTACACCTTC.

The genes are TRBV12-3 or TRBV12-4 and TRBJ1-3; D ambiguous. This CDR3 spans 14 amino acids. The ends were cut back, 5 bases at V and 0 bases at J, with 8 bases in the middle. The CDR3 sequence is CASSRTSSGNTIYF. CDR3 DNA: TGTGCCAGCAGTCGGACCAGCTCTGGAAACACCATATATTTT.

This clonotype was picked up a small number of times. The chain links TRBV20-1 to TRBJ2-7; 7 bases fit TRBD1. J was trimmed by 0 bases and V by 5 bases; bases with no gene match: 10. Germline assignment: CDR1 DFQATT and CDR2 SNEGSKA (reference sequence). This CDR3 region has 15 residues. CDR3 in amino acids: CSALPLDRLSYEQYF. For the CDR3, the DNA is TGCAGTGCTCTCCCTCTGGACAGGCTCTCCTACGAGCAGTACTTC.

This clonotype was detected a few times. The chain joins TRBV7-8 to TRBJ2-7; 13 bases line up with TRBD2. The CDR3 runs 16 residues. Germline V lookup: CDR1 SGHVS, CDR2 FQNEAQ. V shed 6 bases and J 2 bases; nucleotides not matched to a gene: 7. The CDR3 region has the DNA TGTGCCAGCAGTCCCGGGACTAGCGGGGCCACCTACGAGCAGTACTTC. This encodes CASSPGTSGATYEQYF.

The V call is TRBV4-1, the J call TRBJ2-7; D is unclear. The CDR3 is made up of 14 amino acids. The V and J ends lost 0 bases and 4 bases respectively, with 10 bases between them. The germline V gene encodes CDR1 MGHRA and CDR2 YSYEKL. Here the CDR3 reads CASSQDVGGYEQYF. The DNA of the CDR3 is TGCGCCAGCAGCCAAGATGTTGGCGGATACGAGCAGTACTTC.

The gene calls are TRBV20-1 and TRBJ1-1, with a possible D match to TRBD1 (5 bases). Germline CDR1 reads DFQATT; CDR2 reads SNEGSKA (reference sequence). Trimming stripped 3 bases from V and 5 bases from J, with 22 bases between. The CDR3 runs to 16 residues. CDR3 amino acids: CSASKGYGPGETEAFF. The CDR3 nucleotides are TGCAGTGCTAGTAAGGGGTATGGACCGGGTGAAACTGAAGCTTTCTTT.

This clonotype was observed a few times. The rearrangement uses TRBV29-1 and TRBJ1-4, with unresolved D. CDR1 SQVTM and CDR2 ANQGSEA come from the germline V gene. CDR3 length equals 12 residues. Trimming stripped 4 bases from V and 8 bases from J, with 11 bases between. The CDR3 reads CSVGGFEEKLFF. In nucleotides, the CDR3 is TGCAGCGTTGGTGGCTTTGAGGAAAAACTGTTTTTT.

This clonotype was found once. This chain connects TRBV27 to TRBJ2-2; D is unclear. With 0 bases removed from V and 3 bases from J, the gap between germline ends came to 8 bases. This CDR3 has 15 amino acids. Germline CDR1 MNHEY, CDR2 SMNVEV (reference sequence). The CDR3 sequence: CASSLSRLYTGELFF. Here the CDR3 DNA reads TGTGCCAGCAGTTTATCGAGACTCTACACCGGGGAGCTGTTTTTT.